These 4 T cell receptor beta chains share one sample of origin, sequenced in a study of identical twins listed by TCRdb under 2016. The library came from 5' RACE. The listed sequencing device is Illumina HiSeq 2000. TCRdb redid the processing of the public reads, applying fastp at Q25 and MiXCR, and retained in-frame beta chains. Every distinct CDR3 protein forms one entry, paired with its most common genes and DNA. In this sample the table shows about 920,000 distinct CDR3 sequences, more than 9% of which occur a single time. The ten biggest clones cover about 1.5% of the sample. The same data also contributed to another study, on yellow fever vaccine responses in identical twins.

Material for sequencing was PBMCs. Every receptor here comes from a woman aged 18-35 years in good health.

This chain connects TRBV7-3 to TRBJ2-3, with no clear D. The germline CDR1 and CDR2 sequences are SGHTA and FQGTGA. Trimming took 4 bases from V and 6 from J, leaving 11 bases between them. The length of the CDR3 is 13 residues. Here the CDR3 reads CASSSGYLDTQYF. As DNA, the CDR3 is TGTGCCAGCAGCTCCGGCTATTTGGATACGCAGTATTTT. Combining the CDR3 with reference TRBV7-3 and TRBJ2-3 gives the whole variable domain GAGVSQTPSNKVTEKGKYVELRCDPISGHTALYWYRQSLGQGPEFLIYFQGTGAADDSGLPNDRFFAVRPEGSVSTLKIQRTERGDSAVYLCASSSGYLDTQYFGPGTRLTVL.

The chain links TRBV29-1 to TRBJ2-3; D not certain. Germline V gene sequence: CDR1 SQVTM, CDR2 ANQGSEA. This CDR3 is 13 amino acids long. V gave up 2 bases and J gave up 6 bases, with 12 bases separating them. Written as DNA, the CDR3 is TGCAGCGTTGAACTTCGGGTCCCCGATACGCAGTATTTT. Translated: CSVELRVPDTQYF.

A few counts support this clonotype. The J gene is TRBJ2-1, the V gene TRBV2; D call uncertain. The CDR3 contains 15 residues. V shed 1 base and J shed 0 bases, with 7 bases lying between them. Germline V CDR1 and CDR2: SNHLY, FYNNEI. Written as DNA, the CDR3 is TGTGCCAGCAGTGAAGAGGCGAGCTCCTACAATGAGCAGTTCTTC. It codes for CASSEEASSYNEQFF. The complete variable domain, with remaining parts taken from reference TRBV2 and TRBJ2-1, reads EPEVTQTPSHQVTQMGQEVILRCVPISNHLYFYWYRQILGQKVEFLVSFYNNEISEKSEIFDDQFSVERPDGSNFTLKIRSTKLEDSAMYFCASSEEASSYNEQFFGPGTRLTVL.

This clonotype was counted ten times or more. The chain joins TRBV12-3 or TRBV12-4 to TRBJ2-7; 7 nucleotides match TRBD1. V shed 3 bases and J 3 bases; nucleotides not matched to a gene: 2. The CDR3 loop spans 13 amino acids. The CDR3 is CASSFRQGYEQYF. In DNA form, the CDR3 reads TGTGCCAGCAGTTTTCGACAGGGCTACGAGCAGTACTTC.